This is a list of T cell receptor beta chains from one sample in a study of T cell changes during pregnancy in multiple sclerosis. Method: immunoSEQ multiplex PCR; TCRdb's copy keeps in-frame clones and lacks some. This table has tens of thousands of clones, about 94% appearing once. The sequences come from peripheral blood, collected in the third trimester of pregnancy. Receptor source: a female donor with multiple sclerosis, enrolled in a pregnancy study. The CDR3 runs from the conserved cysteine through the conserved F or W. A D gene is named only where the DNA matches it firmly. Clone size is stated in some rows and not others, as once, few, many or a class when expanded.

abundance: NA
j_gene: TRBJ2-1
d_gene: NA
v_gene: TRBV6-5
CDR3nt: TGTGCCAGCAGTTACTCGAGAGGGTACGGGAGTGAGCGGTTCTTC
CDR3aa: CASSYSRGYGSERFF

abundance: NA
j_gene: TRBJ2-2
d_gene: NA
v_gene: TRBV5-1
CDR3nt: TGCGCCAGCAGCTTGACGGTTACGAACACCGGGGAGCTGTTTTTT
CDR3aa: CASSLTVTNTGELFF

abundance: NA
j_gene: TRBJ2-1
d_gene: TRBD2
v_gene: TRBV5-5
CDR3nt: TGTGCCAGCAGCCCTACTAGCGGGAGGGCGACTGAGCAGTTCTTC
CDR3aa: CASSPTSGRATEQFF

abundance: NA
j_gene: TRBJ1-1
d_gene: TRBD1
v_gene: TRBV19
CDR3nt: TGTGCCAGTAGTACCTTGACAGGGGGTAATATGAACACTGAAGCTTTCTTT
CDR3aa: CASSTLTGGNMNTEAFF

abundance: NA
j_gene: TRBJ2-7
d_gene: TRBD1
v_gene: TRBV25-1
CDR3nt: TGTGCCAGCACCCGGACAGGGACCTACGGGCAGTACTTC
CDR3aa: CASTRTGTYGQYF

abundance: NA
j_gene: TRBJ2-7
d_gene: TRBD2
v_gene: TRBV11-2
CDR3nt: TGTGCCAGCAACCTTCCCCCTTTTAGCGGGAGGGTCTACGAGCAGTACTTC
CDR3aa: CASNLPPFSGRVYEQYF

abundance: NA
j_gene: TRBJ2-3
d_gene: NA
v_gene: TRBV6-1
CDR3nt: TGTGCCAGCAAAAGACAGGCCGAGGCCACAGATACGCAGTATTTT
CDR3aa: CASKRQAEATDTQYF

abundance: NA
j_gene: TRBJ1-3
d_gene: NA
v_gene: TRBV27
CDR3nt: TGTGCCAGCAGTTTGTCGGGCTCTGGAAACACCATATATTTT
CDR3aa: CASSLSGSGNTIYF

abundance: NA
j_gene: TRBJ1-6
d_gene: NA
v_gene: TRBV9
CDR3nt: TGTGCCAGCAGCGATGCGAGCTCCTATAATTCACCCCTCCACTTT
CDR3aa: CASSDASSYNSPLHF

abundance: NA
j_gene: TRBJ1-5
d_gene: TRBD1
v_gene: TRBV27
CDR3nt: TGTGCCAGTAGACAGGGGGCTTCGAATCAGCCCCAGCATTTT
CDR3aa: CASRQGASNQPQHF

abundance: NA
j_gene: TRBJ2-2
d_gene: TRBD1
v_gene: TRBV14
CDR3nt: TGTGCCAGCAGCCTGGACAGGGATGTCACCGGGGAGCTGTTTTTT
CDR3aa: CASSLDRDVTGELFF

abundance: NA
j_gene: TRBJ2-2
d_gene: TRBD1
v_gene: TRBV7-2
CDR3nt: TGTGCCAGCAGCAGGGACAGGGCAGTCACCGGGGAGCTGTTTTTT
CDR3aa: CASSRDRAVTGELFF

abundance: NA
j_gene: TRBJ2-7
d_gene: NA
v_gene: TRBV6-5
CDR3nt: TGTGCCAGCAGTTACTCATCAGGGACTTACGAGCAGTACTTC
CDR3aa: CASSYSSGTYEQYF

abundance: NA
j_gene: TRBJ2-7
d_gene: NA
v_gene: TRBV30
CDR3nt: TGTGCCTGGAGTACTAGGAGGGACGAGCAGTACTTC
CDR3aa: CAWSTRRDEQYF

abundance: NA
j_gene: TRBJ2-3
d_gene: TRBD1
v_gene: TRBV11-2
CDR3nt: TGTGCCAGCAGCTTAGGGCCAGGGGGCGCAGATACGCAGTATTTT
CDR3aa: CASSLGPGGADTQYF

abundance: NA
j_gene: TRBJ1-1
d_gene: NA
v_gene: TRBV28
CDR3nt: TGTGCCAGCAGGGTGACAGGTGAAGCTTTCTTT
CDR3aa: CASRVTGEAFF

abundance: NA
j_gene: TRBJ2-5
d_gene: TRBD1
v_gene: TRBV9
CDR3nt: TGTGCCAGCAGCGCCGGGGGGACAGGGGGGCTTTTAGGGACCCAGTACTTC
CDR3aa: CASSAGGTGGLLGTQYF

abundance: NA
j_gene: TRBJ2-7
d_gene: TRBD2
v_gene: TRBV7-8
CDR3nt: TGTGCCAGCAGCTTAGGGCTAGCGGGAAACTACGAGCAGTACTTC
CDR3aa: CASSLGLAGNYEQYF

abundance: NA
j_gene: TRBJ1-2
d_gene: TRBD1
v_gene: TRBV19
CDR3nt: TGTGCCAGTAGTATCACAGGGGATTATGGCTACACCTTC
CDR3aa: CASSITGDYGYTF

abundance: NA
j_gene: TRBJ2-1
d_gene: NA
v_gene: TRBV5-4
CDR3nt: TGTGCCAGCAGCTTGCCTATTAGGCAGGGGTCTACACATGAGCAGTTCTTC
CDR3aa: CASSLPIRQGSTHEQFF

abundance: NA
j_gene: TRBJ2-1
d_gene: TRBD2
v_gene: TRBV19
CDR3nt: TGTGCCAGTAGACCGGGGGGAGGAAGGTGGAATGAGCAGTTCTTC
CDR3aa: CASRPGGGRWNEQFF

abundance: NA
j_gene: TRBJ2-7
d_gene: TRBD1
v_gene: TRBV29-1
CDR3nt: TGCAGCGTTGATGTAGGACAGGGTCCCTACGAGCAGTACTTC
CDR3aa: CSVDVGQGPYEQYF

abundance: once
j_gene: TRBJ2-1
d_gene: TRBD2
v_gene: TRBV4-1
CDR3nt: TGCGCCAGCAGCCACCCACTAGCGAGTAAAAAGGCTGAGCAGTTCTTC
CDR3aa: CASSHPLASKKAEQFF

abundance: NA
j_gene: TRBJ2-7
d_gene: NA
v_gene: TRBV7-2
CDR3nt: TGTGCCAGCAGCTTAGCCCTGCCCCGGGACGAGCAGTACTTC
CDR3aa: CASSLALPRDEQYF

abundance: NA
j_gene: TRBJ2-3
d_gene: TRBD2
v_gene: TRBV9
CDR3nt: TGTGCCAGCAGCGTAGGCTCTAGCGGGAGGAGGAGGTTTGGAGATACGCAGTATTTT
CDR3aa: CASSVGSSGRRRFGDTQYF

abundance: NA
j_gene: TRBJ2-1
d_gene: NA
v_gene: TRBV7-2
CDR3nt: TGTGCCAGCAGCTTGGTTAAGGGGGGGGCCTACAATGAGCAGTTCTTC
CDR3aa: CASSLVKGGAYNEQFF